The next 6 T cell receptor beta chains were all read from a single sample in a study of lymphopenia after photon versus proton radiotherapy. The data were produced by immunoSEQ multiplex PCR, yet TCRdb's version contains in-frame clones alone and is incomplete. The sample records over 35,000 clones, roughly 86% being singletons. Sequenced here: peripheral blood, sampled from a patient treated with proton-based radiotherapy. The origin of the receptors is a woman between 70 and 85 years old with pancreatic cancer. Some clones in this sample may be carry-over from other donors' samples.

The CDR3 region has the DNA TGTGCCAGCAGCTTAGATGTCCAGGGGACTTTGCACACCGGGGAGCTGTTTTTT. Translating gives CASSLDVQGTLHTGELFF. The chain links TRBV11-2 to TRBJ2-2; D may correspond to TRBD1 or TRBD2 (6 bases each). The germline gives CDR1 SGHAT, CDR2 FQNNGV. The CDR3 extends over 18 amino acids. V was trimmed by 0 bases and J by 3 bases, leaving 17 bases between them.

The chain recombines TRBV28 with TRBJ1-2; no reliable D call. The CDR3 runs 13 residues. Trimming left V 2 bases short and J 7 bases short, with 11 bases between. The germline CDR1 and CDR2 sequences are MDHEN and SYDVKM. CDR3 nucleotides: TGTGCCAGCAGTTTAAAGGGAATTCGTGGCTACACCTTC. This gives the protein CASSLKGIRGYTF.

This sequence joins TRBV4-3 and TRBJ2-7; possibly TRBD1 for D (5 bases). CDR1 and CDR2 from the germline V gene are LGHNA and YSLEER. The CDR3 totals 15 residues. V was trimmed by 1 base and J by 3 bases, leaving 13 bases between them. The CDR3 loop is CASSQGLTGNYEQYF. In nucleotides, the CDR3 is TGCGCCAGCAGCCAAGGTCTCACAGGAAACTACGAGCAGTACTTC.

The chain has TRBV6-1 and TRBJ2-7; 8 positions agree with TRBD1. The CDR3 is 17 residues long. CDR1 and CDR2 from the germline V gene are MNHNS and SASEGT. The junction had 12 bases not matched to a gene; V was cut back by 3 bases and J by 2 bases. CDR3 nucleotides: TGTGCCAGCAGTGATCCAACAGGGGGAGGAGTAGCCTACGAGCAGTACTTC. This gives the protein CASSDPTGGGVAYEQYF.

This rearrangement joins TRBV5-6 to TRBJ1-2; TRBD1 is a possible D gene (5 bases). Trimming took 0 bases from V and 5 from J, leaving 14 bases between them. Germline-derived CDR1 and CDR2 are SGHDT and YYEEEE. This CDR3 is built from 15 residues. The CDR3 spells CASSLEVRQGYGYTF. DNA for the CDR3: TGTGCCAGCAGCTTGGAGGTTAGGCAGGGTTATGGCTACACCTTC.

This clone appeared once. The chain carries TRBV11-2 and TRBJ2-7; 11 bases map to TRBD2. CDR3 length: 16 residues. Losses at the gene ends were 1 base for V and 7 bases for J; bases not matched to a gene: 9. Germline V lookup: CDR1 SGHAT, CDR2 FQNNGV. The CDR3 region has the DNA TGTGCCAGCAGCTTAGCCCTAGCGGGAGGACTCAATGAGCAGTACTTC. As protein: CASSLALAGGLNEQYF.